This T cell receptor (beta chain) was captured by sequencing in a study of OX40 agonist ivuxolimab in advanced cancers. As for the study in general: The patients' treatment was ivuxolimab, an agonistic anti-OX40 (CD134) antibody. Intravenous ivuxolimab was administered to patients every 2 weeks at 0.01 to 10 mg/kg. Three patients showed partial responses: one hepatocellular carcinoma and two cutaneous melanoma cases.

The J segment lost 4 bases and the V segment lost 8 bases, leaving 12 bases of the junction unmatched. Germline CDR1 reads SNHLY; CDR2 reads FYNNEI. CDR3 length equals 15 residues. Broader study findings: On average, CD8+ T cells showed a greater number of expanded clones than CD4+.

Using immunoSEQ multiplex PCR, the repertoire was profiled, and TCRdb retains in-frame clones only, with some absent. The sample has tens of thousands of clones, roughly 92% seen once. Notes on this clone: Its antigen is as yet unknown.

V gene TRBV2 combines with J gene TRBJ1-2; 8 nucleotides match TRBD1. The receptor was derived from an adult with an advanced solid tumor such as melanoma, head and neck, liver or kidney cancer. Here the sequenced sample was CD4+ or CD8+ T cells sorted from blood, taken in a trial of the OX40 agonist ivuxolimab. The CDR3 DNA reads as TGTGCCAGCGGTCTTATCGGACAGGGTTTCTATGGCTACACCTTC. This encodes CASGLIGQGFYGYTF.